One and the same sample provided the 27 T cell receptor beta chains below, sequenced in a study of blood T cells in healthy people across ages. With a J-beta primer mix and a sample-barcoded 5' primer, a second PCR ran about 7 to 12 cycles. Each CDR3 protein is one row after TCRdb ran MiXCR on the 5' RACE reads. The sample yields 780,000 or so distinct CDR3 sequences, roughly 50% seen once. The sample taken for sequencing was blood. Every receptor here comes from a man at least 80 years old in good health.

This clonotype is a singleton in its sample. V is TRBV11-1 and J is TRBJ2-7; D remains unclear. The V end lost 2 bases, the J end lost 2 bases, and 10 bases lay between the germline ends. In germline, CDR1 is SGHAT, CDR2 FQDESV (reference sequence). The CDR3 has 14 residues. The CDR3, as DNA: TGTGCCAGCAGCTTAATTTTCCCTACCTACGAGCAGTACTTC. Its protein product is CASSLIFPTYEQYF.

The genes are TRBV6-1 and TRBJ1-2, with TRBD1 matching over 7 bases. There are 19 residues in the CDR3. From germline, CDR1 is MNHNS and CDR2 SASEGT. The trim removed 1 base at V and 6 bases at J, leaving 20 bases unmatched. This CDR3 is CASSEGALRDRAGGDGYTF. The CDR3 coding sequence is TGTGCCAGCAGTGAAGGGGCCCTTCGCGACAGGGCGGGGGGCGATGGCTACACCTTC.

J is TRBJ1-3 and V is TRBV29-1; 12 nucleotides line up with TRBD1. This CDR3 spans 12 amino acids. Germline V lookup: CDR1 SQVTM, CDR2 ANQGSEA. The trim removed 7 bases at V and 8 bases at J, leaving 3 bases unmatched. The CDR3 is CSAGQGADTIYF. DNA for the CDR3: TGCAGCGCGGGACAGGGGGCGGACACCATATATTTT.

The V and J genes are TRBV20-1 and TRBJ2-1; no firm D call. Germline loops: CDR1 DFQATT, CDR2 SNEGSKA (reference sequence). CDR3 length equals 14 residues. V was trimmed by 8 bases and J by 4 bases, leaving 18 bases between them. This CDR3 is CSPYGVTGYNEQFF. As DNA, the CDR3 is TGCAGTCCCTATGGGGTTACCGGATACAATGAGCAGTTCTTC.

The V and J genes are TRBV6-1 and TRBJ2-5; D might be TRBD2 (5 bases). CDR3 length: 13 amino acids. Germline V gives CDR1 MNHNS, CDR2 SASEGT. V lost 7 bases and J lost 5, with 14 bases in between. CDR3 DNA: TGTGCCAGCACCCCGTGGCCGGGGGAGACCCAGTACTTC. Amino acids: CASTPWPGETQYF.

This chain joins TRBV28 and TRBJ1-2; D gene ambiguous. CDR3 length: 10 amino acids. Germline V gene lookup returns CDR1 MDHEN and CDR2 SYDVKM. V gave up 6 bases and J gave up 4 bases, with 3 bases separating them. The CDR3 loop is CASRGYGYTF. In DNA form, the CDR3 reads TGTGCCAGCAGGGGCTATGGCTACACCTTC.

The CDR3 nucleotides are TGTGCCAGCAGCCATGGGACAGCTGCGACCCAGTACTTC. This sequence encodes CASSHGTAATQYF. This chain connects TRBV7-2 to TRBJ2-5, with TRBD1 identical over 7 bases. Germline V gene sequence: CDR1 SGHTA, CDR2 FQGNSA. This CDR3 comprises 13 residues. J gave up 7 bases and V 5 bases, and 7 bases lay outside the gene matches. The variable domain in full, with the rest retrieved from reference TRBV7-2 and TRBJ2-5, is GAGVSQSPSNKVTEKGKDVELRCDPISGHTALYWYRQSLGQGLEFLIYFQGNSAPDKSGLPSDRFSAERTGGSVSTLTIQRTQQEDSAVYLCASSHGTAATQYFGPGTRLLVL.

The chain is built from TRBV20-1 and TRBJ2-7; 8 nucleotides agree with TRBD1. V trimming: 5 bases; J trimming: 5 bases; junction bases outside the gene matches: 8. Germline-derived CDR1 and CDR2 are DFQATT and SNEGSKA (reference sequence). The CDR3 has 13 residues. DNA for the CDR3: TGCAGTGCTGTAAGACAGGGGACGAACGAGCAGTACTTC. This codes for CSAVRQGTNEQYF.

This chain's CDR3 is CASSLLVRDGTDTQYF. DNA of the CDR3: TGTGCCAGCAGCTTATTAGTGCGGGATGGCACAGATACGCAGTATTTT. This sequence joins TRBV7-3 and TRBJ2-3; TRBD2 might be the D (6 bases). The CDR3 consists of 16 residues. Looked up from germline, CDR1 is SGHTA and CDR2 is FQGTGA. The V gene lost 2 bases and the J gene lost 1 base, with 13 bases spanning the gap.

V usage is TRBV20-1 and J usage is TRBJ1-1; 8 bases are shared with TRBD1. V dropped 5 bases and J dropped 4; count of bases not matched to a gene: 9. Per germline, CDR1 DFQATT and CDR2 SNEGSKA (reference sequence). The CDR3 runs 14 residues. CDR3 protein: CSALSGGVGTEAFF. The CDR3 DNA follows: TGCAGTGCTTTATCAGGGGGCGTCGGCACTGAAGCTTTCTTT.

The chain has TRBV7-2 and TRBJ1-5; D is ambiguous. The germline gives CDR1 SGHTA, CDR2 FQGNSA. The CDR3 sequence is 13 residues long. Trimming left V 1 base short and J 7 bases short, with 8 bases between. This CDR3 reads CASSLVLGQPQHF. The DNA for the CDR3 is TGTGCCAGCAGCTTAGTGCTAGGGCAGCCCCAGCATTTT.

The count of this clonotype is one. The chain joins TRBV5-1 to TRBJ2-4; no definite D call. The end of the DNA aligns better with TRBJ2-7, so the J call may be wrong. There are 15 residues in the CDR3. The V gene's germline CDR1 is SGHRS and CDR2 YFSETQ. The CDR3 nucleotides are TGCGCCAGCAGCCTGGTAATGGGGTCCCTCTACGAGCAGTACTTC. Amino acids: CASSLVMGSLYEQYF.

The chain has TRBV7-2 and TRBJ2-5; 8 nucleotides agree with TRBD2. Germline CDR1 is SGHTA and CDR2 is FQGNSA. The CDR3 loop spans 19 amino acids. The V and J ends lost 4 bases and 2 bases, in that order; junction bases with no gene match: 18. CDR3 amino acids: CASSSYRDPLAGLQETQYF. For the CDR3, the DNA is TGTGCCAGCAGCTCCTACCGGGACCCCCTAGCGGGCTTACAAGAGACCCAGTACTTC.

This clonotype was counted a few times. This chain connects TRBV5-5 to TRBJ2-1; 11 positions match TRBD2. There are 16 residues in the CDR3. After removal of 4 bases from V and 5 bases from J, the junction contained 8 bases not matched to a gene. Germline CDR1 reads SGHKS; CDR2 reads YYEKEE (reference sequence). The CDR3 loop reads CASSLLPSGRNNEQFF. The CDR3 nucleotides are TGTGCCAGCAGCCTCCTACCTAGCGGGAGGAACAATGAGCAGTTCTTC.

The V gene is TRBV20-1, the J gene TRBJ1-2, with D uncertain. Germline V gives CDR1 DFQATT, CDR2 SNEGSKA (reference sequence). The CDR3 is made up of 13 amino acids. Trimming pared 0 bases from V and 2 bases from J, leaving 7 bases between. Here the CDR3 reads CSARDRQNYGYTF. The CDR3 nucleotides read TGCAGTGCTAGAGATCGGCAGAACTATGGCTACACCTTC.

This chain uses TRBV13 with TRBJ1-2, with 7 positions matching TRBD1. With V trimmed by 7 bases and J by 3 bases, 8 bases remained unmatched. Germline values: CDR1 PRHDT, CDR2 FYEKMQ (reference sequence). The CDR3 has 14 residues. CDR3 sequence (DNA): TGTGCCAGCACCGACGCGCAGGGGGACTATGGCTACACCTTC. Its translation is CASTDAQGDYGYTF.

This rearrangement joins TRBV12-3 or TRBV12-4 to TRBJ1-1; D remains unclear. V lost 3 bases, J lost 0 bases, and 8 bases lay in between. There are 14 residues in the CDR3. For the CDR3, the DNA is TGTGCCAGCAGTTTTAGGGTCATGAACACTGAAGCTTTCTTT. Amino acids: CASSFRVMNTEAFF.

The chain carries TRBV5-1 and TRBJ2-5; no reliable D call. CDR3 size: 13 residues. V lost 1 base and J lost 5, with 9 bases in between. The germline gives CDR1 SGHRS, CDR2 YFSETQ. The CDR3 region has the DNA TGCGCCAGCAGCTTGAACGGCAAGGAGACCCAGTACTTC. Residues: CASSLNGKETQYF. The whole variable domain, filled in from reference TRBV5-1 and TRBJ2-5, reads KAGVTQTPRYLIKTRGQQVTLSCSPISGHRSVSWYQQTPGQGLQFLFEYFSETQRNKGNFPGRFSGRQFSNSRSEMNVSTLELGDSALYLCASSLNGKETQYFGPGTRLLVL.

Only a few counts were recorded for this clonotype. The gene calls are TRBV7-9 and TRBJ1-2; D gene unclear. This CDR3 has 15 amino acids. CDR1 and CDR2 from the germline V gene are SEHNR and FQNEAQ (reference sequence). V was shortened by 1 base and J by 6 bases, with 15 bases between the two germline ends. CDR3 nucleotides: TGTGCCAGCAGCTTAGACTCGTCGGGTACCGATGGCTACACCTTC. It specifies CASSLDSSGTDGYTF.

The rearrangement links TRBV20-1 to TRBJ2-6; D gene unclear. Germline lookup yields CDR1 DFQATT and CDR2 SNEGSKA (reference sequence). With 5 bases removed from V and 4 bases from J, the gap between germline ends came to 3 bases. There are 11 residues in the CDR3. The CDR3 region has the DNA TGCAGTGCTTTCGGGGCCAACGTCCTGACTTTC. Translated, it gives CSAFGANVLTF.

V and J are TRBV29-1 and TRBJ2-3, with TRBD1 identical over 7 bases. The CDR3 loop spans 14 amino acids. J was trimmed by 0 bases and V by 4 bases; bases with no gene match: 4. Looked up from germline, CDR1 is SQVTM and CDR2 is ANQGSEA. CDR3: CSVGQGSSTDTQYF. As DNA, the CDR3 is TGCAGCGTTGGACAGGGCTCAAGCACAGATACGCAGTATTTT.

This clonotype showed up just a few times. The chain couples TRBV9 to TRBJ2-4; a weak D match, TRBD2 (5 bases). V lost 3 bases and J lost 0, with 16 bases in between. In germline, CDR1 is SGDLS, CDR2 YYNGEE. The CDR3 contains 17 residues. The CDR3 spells CASSAVGSALAKNIQYF. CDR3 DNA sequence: TGTGCCAGCAGCGCTGTCGGTAGCGCCTTAGCCAAAAACATTCAGTACTTC.

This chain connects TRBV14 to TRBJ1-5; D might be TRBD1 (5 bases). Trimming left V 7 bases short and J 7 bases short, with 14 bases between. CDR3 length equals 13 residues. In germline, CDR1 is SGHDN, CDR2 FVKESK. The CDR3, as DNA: TGTGCCAGCACCGGGGGAATTGGACAGCCCCAGCATTTT. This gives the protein CASTGGIGQPQHF.

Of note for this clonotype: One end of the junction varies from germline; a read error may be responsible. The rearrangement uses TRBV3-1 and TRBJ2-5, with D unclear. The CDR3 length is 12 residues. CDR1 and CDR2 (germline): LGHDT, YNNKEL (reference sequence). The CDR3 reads CAGSQDEAKQYF. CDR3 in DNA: TGTGCCGGCAGCCAAGACGAGGCGAAGCAGTACTTC.

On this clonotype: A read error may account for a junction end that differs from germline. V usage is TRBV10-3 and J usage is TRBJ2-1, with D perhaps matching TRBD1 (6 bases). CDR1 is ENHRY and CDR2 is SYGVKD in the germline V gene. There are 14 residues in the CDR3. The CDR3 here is CAIRGGQGHNEQFF. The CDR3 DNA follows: TGCGCCATCAGGGGTGGGCAGGGACACAATGAGCAGTTCTTC.

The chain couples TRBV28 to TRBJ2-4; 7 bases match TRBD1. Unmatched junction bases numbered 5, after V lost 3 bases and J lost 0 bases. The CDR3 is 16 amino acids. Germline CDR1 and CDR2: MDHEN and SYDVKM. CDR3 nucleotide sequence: TGTGCCAGCAGTTTCCCCGGGACAGTAGCCAAAAACATTCAGTACTTC. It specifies CASSFPGTVAKNIQYF.

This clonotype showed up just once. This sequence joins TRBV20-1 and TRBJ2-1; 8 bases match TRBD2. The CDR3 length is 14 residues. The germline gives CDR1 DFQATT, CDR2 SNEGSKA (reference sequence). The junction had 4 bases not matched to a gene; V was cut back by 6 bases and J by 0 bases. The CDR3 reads CSATSVSSYNEQFF. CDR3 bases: TGCAGTGCGACTAGCGTGAGCTCCTACAATGAGCAGTTCTTC.